These T cell receptor beta chains were read from a single sample in a study of T cells in Graves' hyperthyroidism and ophthalmopathy. TCRdb passed the multiplex PCR reads through MiXCR, listing each CDR3 protein once. This sample carries about 480,000 distinct CDR3 sequences, approximately 15% of them seen once, and the ten largest clones take 17%. The sequenced sample was blood. The source is a woman aged 18-29 years with Graves' hyperthyroidism. Both conserved end residues are part of each CDR3.

cdr3_aa | v_call | cdr3_length | j_call
CASSLGRNEKLFF | TRBV11-2 | 13 | TRBJ1-4
CASRTGGGRTDTQYF | TRBV2 | 15 | TRBJ2-3
CSVERGNYGYTF | TRBV29-1 | 12 | TRBJ1-2
CASTNPTGGTFDTQYF | TRBV27 | 16 | TRBJ2-3
CASSSRDFSSYNEQFF | TRBV6-2/TRBV6-3 | 16 | TRBJ2-1
CASSPGTSGSRSETQYF | TRBV7-6 | 17 | TRBJ2-5
CASSSGLGFSEQFF | TRBV11-3 | 14 | TRBJ2-1
CATSSGTGWDSPLHF | TRBV15 | 15 | TRBJ1-6
CSGRGQGTEGYTF | TRBV29-1 | 13 | TRBJ1-2
CASSPLGAGNEQFF | TRBV18 | 14 | TRBJ2-1
CASSQRLATEQFF | TRBV4-2 | 13 | TRBJ2-1
CASRPNTGELFF | TRBV2 | 12 | TRBJ2-2
CASSPGQATNEKLFF | TRBV11-2 | 15 | TRBJ1-4
CASSATSANTGELFF | TRBV9 | 15 | TRBJ2-2
CASREGSNTEAFF | TRBV12-3/TRBV12-4 | 13 | TRBJ1-1
CASTPGTGRREGRNEQFF | TRBV27 | 18 | TRBJ2-1
CASSLAERETQYF | TRBV7-6 | 13 | TRBJ2-5
CASSQSGGGLENTEAFF | TRBV19 | 17 | TRBJ1-1
CSVGQGGNSPLHF | TRBV29-1 | 13 | TRBJ1-6
CASSLPGLYPNEQFF | TRBV7-3 | 15 | TRBJ2-1
CASSLMGGREKLFF | TRBV5-1 | 14 | TRBJ1-4
CASSQFGGQETQYF | TRBV3-1 | 14 | TRBJ2-5
CASSIRGQNYGYTF | TRBV19 | 14 | TRBJ1-2
CASSRQELSYEQYF | TRBV11-2 | 14 | TRBJ2-7
CASSLVLAGGDEQFF | TRBV5-1 | 15 | TRBJ2-1
CASSARQINEQFF | TRBV11-1 | 13 | TRBJ2-1
CASSVVASDPDTQYF | TRBV6-2/TRBV6-3 | 15 | TRBJ2-3
CASSLETGREAFF | TRBV7-2 | 13 | TRBJ1-1
CAWSPWGQPNYGYTF | TRBV30 | 15 | TRBJ1-2
CASSQDNEASGYTF | TRBV14 | 14 | TRBJ1-2
CASSFMGQYYEQYF | TRBV5-1 | 14 | TRBJ2-7
CASSEGSAGTRKETQYF | TRBV6-1 | 17 | TRBJ2-5
CAWSIGQSRGEAFF | TRBV30 | 14 | TRBJ1-1
CASSQGTGDHQPQHF | TRBV11-1 | 15 | TRBJ1-5
CASSTRTSTDTQYF | TRBV12-3/TRBV12-4 | 14 | TRBJ2-3
CASSLLGEDPYNEQFF | TRBV11-1 | 16 | TRBJ2-1
CASSNIGLAGNEQFF | TRBV7-3 | 15 | TRBJ2-1
CSVESLDKPNTEAFF | TRBV29-1 | 15 | TRBJ1-1
CASRWLNTEAFF | TRBV12-3/TRBV12-4 | 12 | TRBJ1-1
CASSRGRDANTEAFF | TRBV7-9 | 15 | TRBJ1-1
CASSDGATMNTEAFF | TRBV6-1 | 15 | TRBJ1-1
CASSFAAGTYNEQFF | TRBV5-1 | 15 | TRBJ2-1
CSARQQPRTGTYSNQPQHF | TRBV20-1 | 19 | TRBJ1-5
CSASGDRSYNEQFF | TRBV20-1 | 14 | TRBJ2-1
CASSQVLNTEAFF | TRBV3-1 | 13 | TRBJ1-1
CSARGGSGRATQYF | TRBV20-1 | 14 | TRBJ2-5
CASSSPGGAVQPQHF | TRBV12-3/TRBV12-4 | 15 | TRBJ1-5
CASSLGLAGENEQFF | TRBV11-3 | 15 | TRBJ2-1
CASSYSYSGSSYEQYF | TRBV6-5 | 16 | TRBJ2-7
CASSMEGGGNQPQHF | TRBV19 | 15 | TRBJ1-5
CASSQVASGRFEQYF | TRBV3-1 | 15 | TRBJ2-7
CASSYDTSYNEQFF | TRBV11-3 | 14 | TRBJ2-1
CASSPPTSGRADEQFF | TRBV7-9 | 16 | TRBJ2-1
CASSYSWTASTVHTQYF | TRBV6-5 | 17 | TRBJ2-3
CASNRRGPNTEAFF | TRBV5-6 | 14 | TRBJ1-1
CSAPPLAQGGNEQFF | TRBV20-1 | 15 | TRBJ2-1
CASSDGGRPNTGELFF | TRBV10-1 | 16 | TRBJ2-2
CASSMTGANVLTF | TRBV19 | 13 | TRBJ2-6
CASSLDGAGGGNNEQFF | TRBV12-3/TRBV12-4 | 17 | TRBJ2-1
CASRSQGGSNQPQHF | TRBV12-3/TRBV12-4 | 15 | TRBJ1-5